These 31 T cell receptor beta chains originate from one sample sequenced in a study of control samples from healthy donors and cancer patients. Libraries were prepared by immunoSEQ multiplex PCR; TCRdb keeps only in-frame clonotypes and omits some of them. Among roughly 450,000 clones listed, more than 80% were seen once. Sequenced material: PBMCs. The receptors were sampled from a man aged 35-49 years with head and neck cancer.

The chain joins TRBV5-6 to TRBJ1-1; 8 bases are shared with TRBD1. Trimming took 2 bases from V and 7 from J; bases not matched to a gene: 4. This CDR3 region has 13 residues. Per germline, CDR1 SGHDT and CDR2 YYEEEE. The CDR3 protein is CASSLDRGDEAFF. Here the CDR3 DNA reads TGTGCCAGCAGCTTAGACAGGGGAGATGAAGCTTTCTTT.

The CDR3 sequence: CASSGGQGALNYGYTF. In DNA form, the CDR3 reads TGCGCCAGCAGCGGGGGACAGGGGGCCCTTAACTATGGCTACACCTTC. The chain carries TRBV5-1 and TRBJ1-2; 12 nucleotides match TRBD1. With 4 bases clipped from V and 1 base from J, the junction kept 5 bases outside the gene matches. Looked up from germline, CDR1 is SGHRS and CDR2 is YFSETQ. The CDR3 is made up of 16 amino acids. Supplemented by reference TRBV5-1 and TRBJ1-2, the full variable domain reads KAGVTQTPRYLIKTRGQQVTLSCSPISGHRSVSWYQQTPGQGLQFLFEYFSETQRNKGNFPGRFSGRQFSNSRSEMNVSTLELGDSALYLCASSGGQGALNYGYTFGSGTRLTVV.

This chain links TRBV6-2 or TRBV6-3 with TRBJ2-1, with D possibly TRBD2 on 5 matching bases. The CDR3 loop spans 16 amino acids. The germline CDR1 and CDR2 sequences are MNHEY and SVGEGT. With 2 bases removed from V and 0 bases from J, the gap between germline ends came to 11 bases. CDR3 region: CASSYRLTGSYNEQFF. In DNA, the CDR3 is TGTGCCAGCAGTTACCGACTAACCGGCTCCTACAATGAGCAGTTCTTC.

The gene calls are TRBV28 and TRBJ2-5, with D possibly matching TRBD2 (6 bases). CDR3 length equals 13 residues. Germline V CDR1 and CDR2: MDHEN, SYDVKM. V was shortened by 3 bases and J by 7 bases, with 12 bases between the two germline ends. This CDR3 reads CASSFAGRGTQYF. The CDR3, as DNA: TGTGCCAGCAGTTTCGCAGGGCGGGGGACCCAGTACTTC.

The chain has TRBV5-1 and TRBJ2-7; possible D gene TRBD2, 5 bases. In germline, CDR1 is SGHRS, CDR2 YFSETQ. Trimming left V 0 bases short and J 3 bases short, with 16 bases between. The length of the CDR3 is 16 residues. CDR3 DNA: TGCGCCAGCAGCTTGGGGTCCTCGGGGTACGACTACGAGCAGTACTTC. Its protein product is CASSLGSSGYDYEQYF.

This chain joins TRBV27 and TRBJ1-1; unclear D gene. The CDR3 is 12 residues long. Trimming removed 4 bases at V and 0 bases at J, with 3 bases between. Germline CDR1 reads MNHEY; CDR2 reads SMNVEV (reference sequence). The CDR3 DNA sequence: TGTGCCAGCAGTTCTGTGAACACTGAAGCTTTCTTT. Protein product: CASSSVNTEAFF.

V usage is TRBV28 and J usage is TRBJ2-3; 11 bases are a match to TRBD2. V was clipped by 1 base and J by 7 bases; unmatched bases: 13. The germline V gene encodes CDR1 MDHEN and CDR2 SYDVKM. The CDR3 covers 18 residues. The CDR3 nucleotides read TGTGCCAGCAGTTTATATCTAATTACTAGCGGGAGTGGGAATACGCAGTATTTT. This sequence encodes CASSLYLITSGSGNTQYF.

This chain uses TRBV7-9 with TRBJ1-1, with D tentatively TRBD1 (5 bases). Germline values: CDR1 SEHNR, CDR2 FQNEAQ (reference sequence). The ends were cut back, 10 bases at V and 7 bases at J, with 16 bases in the middle. The CDR3 loop spans 12 amino acids. DNA of the CDR3: TGTGCCACGGGACCCAGGGAGGGTGAAGCTTTCTTT. Translation gives CATGPREGEAFF.

This rearrangement joins TRBV27 to TRBJ1-5; D not resolved. Germline lookup yields CDR1 MNHEY and CDR2 SMNVEV (reference sequence). V shed 6 bases and J shed 0 bases, with 12 bases lying between them. The CDR3 extends over 15 amino acids. The CDR3 DNA reads TGTGCCAGCAGAAACCGGAGTGTTAGCAATCAGCCCCAGCATTTT. Residues: CASRNRSVSNQPQHF.

As DNA, the CDR3 is TGTGCCAGCAGCCAAGAGGATGAGCAGTTCTTC. This codes for CASSQEDEQFF. The chain joins TRBV3-1 (or the pseudogene TRBV3-2) to TRBJ2-1; D uncertain. Trimming cost V 0 bases and J 8 bases, with 2 bases left between them. CDR3 size: 11 residues. CDR1 is LGHDT and CDR2 is YNNKEL in the germline V gene (reference sequence).

The chain uses TRBV29-1 and TRBJ2-3, with 8 bases aligning to TRBD2. There are 14 residues in the CDR3. V was pared by 4 bases and J by 2 bases, with 5 bases of the junction left unmatched. Germline loops: CDR1 SQVTM, CDR2 ANQGSEA. The CDR3 is CSVGGAGATDTQYF. The CDR3 region has the DNA TGCAGCGTTGGGGGAGCGGGAGCCACAGATACGCAGTATTTT.

This sequence joins TRBV2 and TRBJ2-3; D not resolved. The CDR3 extends over 13 amino acids. Germline V gives CDR1 SNHLY, CDR2 FYNNEI. V gave up 2 bases and J gave up 7 bases, with 10 bases separating them. CDR3 nucleotide sequence: TGTGCCAGCAGTGAACTTCCCTCTAATACGCAGTATTTT. Encoded protein: CASSELPSNTQYF.

This sequence joins TRBV19 and TRBJ2-1; TRBD1 or TRBD2 may be the D gene (6 bases each). Germline-derived CDR1 and CDR2 are LNHDA and SQIVND (reference sequence). The CDR3 runs 13 residues. The ends were cut back, 10 bases at V and 6 bases at J, with 16 bases in the middle. CDR3 in DNA: TGTGCCACCAGACGGAGGGGGTCCAATGAGCAGTTCTTC. Translation: CATRRRGSNEQFF.

The rearrangement links TRBV9 to TRBJ1-5, with D tentatively TRBD1 (5 bases). The CDR3 is 14 residues long. Germline values: CDR1 SGDLS, CDR2 YYNGEE. Trimming shortened V by 2 bases and J by 3 bases, and 9 bases separated the two germline ends. CDR3 protein: CASSVEGTNQPQHF. The CDR3 DNA reads TGTGCCAGCAGCGTGGAGGGGACCAATCAGCCCCAGCATTTT. Variable domain in full (rest from reference TRBV9 and TRBJ1-5): DSGVTQTPKHLITATGQRVTLRCSPRSGDLSVYWYQQSLDQGLQFLIQYYNGEERAKGNILERFSAQQFPDLHSELNLSSLELGDSALYFCASSVEGTNQPQHFGDGTRLSIL.

On this clone: Other DNA sequences in the sample encode the same CDR3. The CDR3 reads CASSYRVNTEAFF. CDR3 coding DNA: TGTGCCAGCAGTTACAGGGTGAACACTGAAGCTTTCTTT. The V call is TRBV6-5, the J call TRBJ1-1; D remains ambiguous. The CDR3 has 13 amino acids. Germline-derived CDR1 and CDR2 are MNHEY and SVGAGI. V lost 2 bases to trimming and J lost 0 bases, with 4 bases between them.

The J gene is TRBJ2-7, the V gene TRBV6-1; possibly TRBD2 for D (6 bases). The CDR3 is 14 amino acids. Germline lookup yields CDR1 MNHNS and CDR2 SASEGT. Trimming cost V 1 base and J 1 base, with 8 bases left between them. The CDR3 is CASSEGRGSYEQYF. In DNA, the CDR3 is TGTGCCAGCAGTGAAGGGAGGGGATCCTACGAGCAGTACTTC.

V is TRBV5-6 and J is TRBJ1-1; D is unresolved. V lost 0 bases to trimming and J lost 1 base, with 7 bases between them. This CDR3 comprises 14 residues. Germline CDR1 and CDR2: SGHDT and YYEEEE. This CDR3 is CASSLGGSNTEAFF. As DNA, the CDR3 is TGTGCCAGCAGCTTGGGTGGCTCGAACACTGAAGCTTTCTTT. Based on the CDR3 plus reference TRBV5-6 and TRBJ1-1, the full variable domain is DAGVTQSPTHLIKTRGQQVTLRCSPKSGHDTVSWYQQALGQGPQFIFQYYEEEERQRGNFPDRFSGHQFPNYSSELNVNALLLGDSALYLCASSLGGSNTEAFFGQGTRLTVV.

This rearrangement joins TRBV29-1 to TRBJ2-1; 11 nucleotides agree with TRBD2. V gave up 7 bases and J gave up 10 bases; unmatched junction bases: 6. Germline values: CDR1 SQVTM, CDR2 ANQGSEA. The CDR3 totals 12 residues. The CDR3 DNA reads TGCAGCGGCTTAGCGGGGGGGCGAGAGCAGTTCTTC. This encodes CSGLAGGREQFF.

This clone appeared a single time. The V and J genes are TRBV3-1 (or the pseudogene TRBV3-2) and TRBJ1-6; D perhaps matches TRBD1 (6 bases). Trimming stripped 4 bases from V and 10 bases from J, with 20 bases between. Germline V gene sequence: CDR1 LGHDT, CDR2 YNNKEL (reference sequence). The CDR3 loop spans 16 amino acids. The CDR3 here is CASSPRSGQGNSPLHF. CDR3 coding DNA: TGTGCCAGCAGCCCCCGCTCCGGGCAGGGGAACTCACCCCTCCACTTT.

This chain joins TRBV12-3 or TRBV12-4 and TRBJ2-5; possibly TRBD2 for D (5 bases). V lost 4 bases to trimming and J lost 2 bases, with 8 bases between them. This CDR3 region has 13 residues. CDR3 bases: TGTGCCAGCAGTTCAGGACTGCAAGAGACCCAGTACTTC. Its translation is CASSSGLQETQYF.

This clone was seen a few times. The chain carries TRBV14 and TRBJ1-2; 8 nucleotides agree with TRBD1. With V trimmed by 5 bases and J by 8 bases, 7 bases remained unmatched. Germline CDR1 SGHDN, CDR2 FVKESK. The CDR3 sequence is 13 residues long. The CDR3 loop is CASSKRTGRGYTF. CDR3 in DNA: TGTGCCAGCAGCAAACGGACAGGGCGCGGCTACACCTTC.

The chain uses TRBV5-4 and TRBJ1-2; TRBD1 aligns across 10 bases. The J segment lost 5 bases and the V segment lost 4 bases, leaving 5 bases of the junction unmatched. Germline V gives CDR1 SGHNT, CDR2 YYREEE (reference sequence). The CDR3 is 14 residues long. CDR3 protein: CASSPDRGGYGYTF. CDR3 DNA sequence: TGTGCCAGCAGCCCGGACAGGGGGGGATATGGCTACACCTTC.

The CDR3, as DNA: TGTGCCAGCACAGGGGACCCCACCGGGGAGCTGTTTTTT. It encodes CASTGDPTGELFF. The chain joins TRBV12-3 or TRBV12-4 to TRBJ2-2; TRBD1 is a possible D gene (6 bases). V shed 7 bases and J shed 4 bases, with 10 bases lying between them. CDR3 length: 13 residues.

The rearrangement uses TRBV3-1 (or the pseudogene TRBV3-2) and TRBJ2-7, with 9 nucleotides matching TRBD1. The CDR3 is 17 residues long. Germline trimming cut 0 bases from V and 4 bases from J; bases unmatched to any gene: 10. Germline CDR1 is LGHDT and CDR2 is YNNKEL (reference sequence). CDR3 in amino acids: CASSQDKTGGRWYEQYF. In DNA form, the CDR3 reads TGTGCCAGCAGCCAAGATAAGACAGGGGGTAGGTGGTACGAGCAGTACTTC.

The V call is TRBV30, the J call TRBJ2-7; perhaps TRBD1 as D (6 bases). The V and J ends lost 1 base and 3 bases respectively, with 10 bases between them. The CDR3 loop spans 13 amino acids. The germline CDR1 and CDR2 sequences are GTSNPN and SVGIG (reference sequence). CDR3 nucleotides: TGTGCCTGGAGTGCGGGACACTTCTACGAGCAGTACTTC. Translation: CAWSAGHFYEQYF.

V gene TRBV7-2 combines with J gene TRBJ2-3; D is uncertain. V lost 4 bases and J lost 2, with 7 bases in between. Germline lookup yields CDR1 SGHTA and CDR2 FQGNSA. The CDR3 extends over 13 amino acids. The CDR3 spells CASSSPFTDTQYF. The CDR3 DNA is TGTGCCAGCAGCTCGCCCTTCACAGATACGCAGTATTTT. Full variable domain (remainder filled in from reference TRBV7-2 and TRBJ2-3): GAGVSQSPSNKVTEKGKDVELRCDPISGHTALYWYRQSLGQGLEFLIYFQGNSAPDKSGLPSDRFSAERTGGSVSTLTIQRTQQEDSAVYLCASSSPFTDTQYFGPGTRLTVL.

This clone was detected once. The CDR3, as DNA: TGTGCCTGGAGTCTTTCGGACAGGACCGCTGGCGAGCAGTACTTC. The encoded protein is CAWSLSDRTAGEQYF. The chain uses TRBV30 and TRBJ2-7; 7 bases agree with TRBD1. The ends lost 2 bases at V and 6 bases at J; junction bases unmatched: 13. The germline V gene encodes CDR1 GTSNPN and CDR2 SVGIG (reference sequence). CDR3 length: 15 residues.

The V call is TRBV7-6, the J call TRBJ2-1; 12 bases line up with TRBD2. CDR1 is SGHVS and CDR2 is FNYEAQ in the germline V gene. The CDR3 covers 16 residues. V lost 5 bases, J lost 4 bases, and 6 bases stayed unmatched. The CDR3 nucleotides are TGTGCCAGCAGCCTGAGGACTAGCGGGATGTACAATGAGCAGTTCTTC. It translates to CASSLRTSGMYNEQFF.

The chain has TRBV28 and TRBJ2-2; no firm D call. This CDR3 is built from 19 residues. Per germline, CDR1 MDHEN and CDR2 SYDVKM. V was pared by 2 bases and J by 1 base, with 20 bases between. The CDR3 protein is CASSLISFRSPRNTGELFF. The CDR3 bases are TGTGCCAGCAGTTTAATCTCCTTTCGGTCACCTCGGAACACCGGGGAGCTGTTTTTT.

V is TRBV24-1 and J is TRBJ1-1; tentative D call: TRBD1 (5 bases). The germline V gene encodes CDR1 KGHDR and CDR2 SFDVKD. The length of the CDR3 is 14 residues. The germline V and J ends were trimmed by 6 bases and 5 bases, with 15 bases remaining between them. In DNA form, the CDR3 reads TGTGCCACCAGTTCCTCGGGGGGTGGAACTGAAGCTTTCTTT. Translated: CATSSSGGGTEAFF.

Comments on this clone: Additional DNA sequences in this sample encode the identical CDR3. The chain links TRBV19 to TRBJ1-1; D gene unclear. V lost 0 bases and J lost 1, with 6 bases in between. Per the germline V gene, CDR1 is LNHDA and CDR2 is SQIVND (reference sequence). CDR3 length: 14 amino acids. As DNA, the CDR3 is TGTGCCAGTAGTATAGACAGCGAGAACACTGAAGCTTTCTTT. This sequence encodes CASSIDSENTEAFF. The full variable domain, completed using reference TRBV19 and TRBJ1-1, is DGGITQSPKYLFRKEGQNVTLSCEQNLNHDAMYWYRQDPGQGLRLIYYSQIVNDFQKGDIAEGYSVSREKKESFPLTVTSAQKNPTAFYLCASSIDSENTEAFFGQGTRLTVV.